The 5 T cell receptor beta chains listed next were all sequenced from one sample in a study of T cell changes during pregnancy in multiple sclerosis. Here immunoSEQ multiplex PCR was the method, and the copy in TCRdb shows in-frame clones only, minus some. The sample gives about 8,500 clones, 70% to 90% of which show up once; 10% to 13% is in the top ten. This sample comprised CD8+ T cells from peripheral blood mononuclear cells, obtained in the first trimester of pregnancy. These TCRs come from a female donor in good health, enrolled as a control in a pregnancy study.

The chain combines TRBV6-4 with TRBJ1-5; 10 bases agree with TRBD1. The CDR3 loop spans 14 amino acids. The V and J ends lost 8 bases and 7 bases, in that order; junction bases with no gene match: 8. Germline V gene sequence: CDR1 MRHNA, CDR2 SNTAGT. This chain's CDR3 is CASGPGTGVQPQHF. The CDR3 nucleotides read TGTGCCAGCGGCCCCGGGACAGGGGTCCAGCCCCAGCATTTT.

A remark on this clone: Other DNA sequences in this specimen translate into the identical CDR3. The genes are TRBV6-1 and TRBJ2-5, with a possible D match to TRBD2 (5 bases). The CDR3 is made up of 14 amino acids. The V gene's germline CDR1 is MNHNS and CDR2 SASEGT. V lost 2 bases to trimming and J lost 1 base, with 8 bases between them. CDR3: CASSEWAGQETQYF. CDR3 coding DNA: TGTGCCAGCAGTGAATGGGCGGGCCAAGAGACCCAGTACTTC.

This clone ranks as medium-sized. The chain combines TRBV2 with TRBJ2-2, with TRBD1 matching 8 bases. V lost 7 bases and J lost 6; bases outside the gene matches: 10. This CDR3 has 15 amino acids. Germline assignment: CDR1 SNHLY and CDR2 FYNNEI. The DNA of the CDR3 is TGTGCCAGCAATCCGGGACAGGTGATTCCCGGGGAGCTGTTTTTT. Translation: CASNPGQVIPGELFF.

CDR3 amino acids: CASSPSTGELFF. The CDR3 DNA reads as TGCGCCAGCAGCCCTTCTACCGGGGAGCTGTTTTTT. The chain carries TRBV4-1 and TRBJ2-2; D gene uncertain. The CDR3 runs to 12 residues. The germline gives CDR1 MGHRA, CDR2 YSYEKL. With 4 bases removed from V and 5 bases from J, the gap between germline ends came to 5 bases.

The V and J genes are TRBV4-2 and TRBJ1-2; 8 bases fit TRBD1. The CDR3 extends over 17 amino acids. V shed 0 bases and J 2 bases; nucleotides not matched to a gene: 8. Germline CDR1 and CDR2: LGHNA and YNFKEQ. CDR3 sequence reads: CASSQDRADRENYGYTF. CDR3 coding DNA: TGTGCCAGCAGCCAAGACCGAGCGGACAGGGAGAACTATGGCTACACCTTC.